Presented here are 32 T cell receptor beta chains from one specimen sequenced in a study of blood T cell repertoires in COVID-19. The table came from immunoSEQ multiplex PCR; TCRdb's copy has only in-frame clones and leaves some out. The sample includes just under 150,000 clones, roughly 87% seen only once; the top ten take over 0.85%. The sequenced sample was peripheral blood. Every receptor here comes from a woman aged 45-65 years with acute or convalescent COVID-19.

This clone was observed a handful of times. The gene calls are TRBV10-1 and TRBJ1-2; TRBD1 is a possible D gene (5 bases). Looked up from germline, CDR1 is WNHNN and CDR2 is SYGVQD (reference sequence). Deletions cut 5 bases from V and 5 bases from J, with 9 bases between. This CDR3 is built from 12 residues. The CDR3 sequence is CASSQTEYGYTF. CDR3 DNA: TGCGCCAGCAGTCAGACAGAATATGGCTACACCTTC.

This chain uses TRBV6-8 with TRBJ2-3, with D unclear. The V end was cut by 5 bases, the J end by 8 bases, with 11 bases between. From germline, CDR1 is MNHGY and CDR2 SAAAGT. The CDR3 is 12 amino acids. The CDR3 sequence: CASSPKLSTQYF. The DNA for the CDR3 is TGTGCCAGCAGTCCGAAATTGAGTACGCAGTATTTT.

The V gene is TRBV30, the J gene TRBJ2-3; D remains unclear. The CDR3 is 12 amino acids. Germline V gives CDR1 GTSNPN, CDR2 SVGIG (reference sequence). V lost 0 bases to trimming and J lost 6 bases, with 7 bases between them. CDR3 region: CAWSVDRDTQYF. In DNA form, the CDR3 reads TGTGCCTGGAGTGTAGATCGGGATACGCAGTATTTT.

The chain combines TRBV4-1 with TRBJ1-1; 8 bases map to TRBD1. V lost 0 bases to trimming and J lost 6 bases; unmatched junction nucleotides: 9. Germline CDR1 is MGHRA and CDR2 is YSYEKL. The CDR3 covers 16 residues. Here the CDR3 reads CASSQEGFQGAAEAFF. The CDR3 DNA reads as TGCGCCAGCAGCCAAGAGGGCTTCCAGGGGGCTGCTGAAGCTTTCTTT.

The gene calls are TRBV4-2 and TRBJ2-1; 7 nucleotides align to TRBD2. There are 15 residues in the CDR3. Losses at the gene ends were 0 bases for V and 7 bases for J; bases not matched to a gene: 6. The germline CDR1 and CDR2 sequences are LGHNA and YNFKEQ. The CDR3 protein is CASSQDGLAENEQFF. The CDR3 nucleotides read TGTGCCAGCAGCCAAGATGGGCTAGCGGAAAATGAGCAGTTCTTC.

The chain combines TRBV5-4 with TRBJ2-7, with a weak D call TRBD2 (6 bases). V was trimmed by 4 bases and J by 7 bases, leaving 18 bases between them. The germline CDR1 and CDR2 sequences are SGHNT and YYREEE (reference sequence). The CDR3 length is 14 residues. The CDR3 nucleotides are TGTGCCAGCAGCGACGGGACTCGGTGGGATGAGCAGTACTTC. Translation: CASSDGTRWDEQYF. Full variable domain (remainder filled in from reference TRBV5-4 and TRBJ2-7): ETGVTQSPTHLIKTRGQQVTLRCSSQSGHNTVSWYQQALGQGPQFIFQYYREEENGRGNFPPRFSGLQFPNYSSELNVNALELDDSALYLCASSDGTRWDEQYFGPGTRLTVT.

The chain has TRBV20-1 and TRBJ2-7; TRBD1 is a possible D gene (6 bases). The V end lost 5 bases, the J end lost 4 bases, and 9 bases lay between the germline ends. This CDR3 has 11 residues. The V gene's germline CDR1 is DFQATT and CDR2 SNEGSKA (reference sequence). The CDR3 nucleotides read TGCAGTGCTCCCCAGGGGTACGAGCAGTACTTC. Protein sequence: CSAPQGYEQYF.

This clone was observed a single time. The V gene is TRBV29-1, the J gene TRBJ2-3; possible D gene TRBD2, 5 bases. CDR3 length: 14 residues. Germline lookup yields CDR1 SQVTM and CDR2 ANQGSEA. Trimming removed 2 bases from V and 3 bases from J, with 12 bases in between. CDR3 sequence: CSVERGSVTDTQYF. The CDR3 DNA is TGCAGCGTTGAACGGGGATCGGTAACAGATACGCAGTATTTT.

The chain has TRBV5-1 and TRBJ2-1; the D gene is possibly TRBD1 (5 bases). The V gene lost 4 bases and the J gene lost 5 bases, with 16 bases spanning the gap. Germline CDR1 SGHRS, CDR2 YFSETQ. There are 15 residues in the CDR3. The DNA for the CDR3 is TGCGCCAGCAGCCGTCAGGGAAACCTCCACAATGAGCAGTTCTTC. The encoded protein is CASSRQGNLHNEQFF.

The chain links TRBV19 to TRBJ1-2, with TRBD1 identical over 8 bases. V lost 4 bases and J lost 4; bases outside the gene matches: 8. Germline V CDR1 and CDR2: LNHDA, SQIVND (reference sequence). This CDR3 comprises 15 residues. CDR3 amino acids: CASSNPGQGSYGYTF. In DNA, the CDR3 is TGTGCCAGTAGTAACCCAGGACAGGGAAGCTATGGCTACACCTTC.

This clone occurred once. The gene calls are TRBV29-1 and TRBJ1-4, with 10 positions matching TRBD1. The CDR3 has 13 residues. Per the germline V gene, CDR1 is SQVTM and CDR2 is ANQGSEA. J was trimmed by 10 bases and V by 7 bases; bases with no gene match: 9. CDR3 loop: CSAEDRGVGKLFF. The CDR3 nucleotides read TGCAGCGCCGAGGACAGGGGGGTCGGAAAACTGTTTTTT.

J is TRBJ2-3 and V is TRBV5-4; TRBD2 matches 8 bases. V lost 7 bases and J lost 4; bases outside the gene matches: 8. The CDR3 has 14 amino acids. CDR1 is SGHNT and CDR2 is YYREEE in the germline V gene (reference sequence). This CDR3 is CASGVGRAADTQYF. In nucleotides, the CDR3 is TGTGCCAGCGGGGTCGGGAGGGCCGCAGATACGCAGTATTTT.

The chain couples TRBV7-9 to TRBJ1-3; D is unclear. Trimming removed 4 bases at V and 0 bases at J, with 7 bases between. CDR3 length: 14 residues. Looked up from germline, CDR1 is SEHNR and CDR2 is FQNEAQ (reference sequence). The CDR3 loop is CASSSQSSGNTIYF. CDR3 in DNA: TGTGCCAGCAGCTCACAAAGCTCTGGAAACACCATATATTTT.

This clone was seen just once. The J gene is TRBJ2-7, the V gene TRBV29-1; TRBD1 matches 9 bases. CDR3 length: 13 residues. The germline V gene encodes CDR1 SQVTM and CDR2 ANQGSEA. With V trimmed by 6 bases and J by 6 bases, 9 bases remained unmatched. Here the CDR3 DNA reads TGCAGCGTGGTACAGGGGGCGCAGGGCGAGCAGTACTTC. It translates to CSVVQGAQGEQYF.

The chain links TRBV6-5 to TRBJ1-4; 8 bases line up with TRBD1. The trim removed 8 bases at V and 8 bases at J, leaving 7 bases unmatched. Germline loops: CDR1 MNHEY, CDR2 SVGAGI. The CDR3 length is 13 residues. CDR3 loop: CASGRRGREKLFF. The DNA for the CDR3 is TGTGCCAGCGGCCGCAGGGGGCGGGAAAAACTGTTTTTT.

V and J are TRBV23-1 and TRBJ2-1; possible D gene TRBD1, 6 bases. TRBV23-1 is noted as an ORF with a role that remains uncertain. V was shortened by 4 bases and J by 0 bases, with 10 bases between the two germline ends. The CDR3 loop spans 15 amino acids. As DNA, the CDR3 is TGCGCCAGCAGTCTAGGGGGATTCTCCTACAATGAGCAGTTCTTC. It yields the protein CASSLGGFSYNEQFF.

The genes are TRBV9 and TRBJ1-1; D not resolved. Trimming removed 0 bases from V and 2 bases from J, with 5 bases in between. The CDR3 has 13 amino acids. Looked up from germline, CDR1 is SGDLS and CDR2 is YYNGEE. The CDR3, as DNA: TGTGCCAGCAGCGTAGAGACAAACACTGAAGCTTTCTTT. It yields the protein CASSVETNTEAFF.

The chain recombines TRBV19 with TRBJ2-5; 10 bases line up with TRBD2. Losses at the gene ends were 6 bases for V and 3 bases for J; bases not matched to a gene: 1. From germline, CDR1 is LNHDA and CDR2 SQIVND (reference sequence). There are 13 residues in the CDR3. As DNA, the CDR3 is TGTGCCAGTAGGCTAGCGGGAGAAGAGACCCAGTACTTC. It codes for CASRLAGEETQYF.

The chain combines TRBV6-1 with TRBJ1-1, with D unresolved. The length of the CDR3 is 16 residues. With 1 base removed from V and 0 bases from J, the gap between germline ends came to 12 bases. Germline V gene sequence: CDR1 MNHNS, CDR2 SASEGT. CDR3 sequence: CASSEGPGSLNTEAFF. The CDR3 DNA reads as TGTGCCAGCAGTGAAGGCCCGGGGAGTTTGAACACTGAAGCTTTCTTT.

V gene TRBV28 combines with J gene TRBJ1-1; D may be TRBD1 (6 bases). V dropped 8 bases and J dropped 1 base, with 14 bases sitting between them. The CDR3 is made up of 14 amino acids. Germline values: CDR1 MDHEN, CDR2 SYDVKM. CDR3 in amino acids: CASLSGGPNTEAFF. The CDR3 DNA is TGTGCCAGCCTCAGTGGGGGCCCGAACACTGAAGCTTTCTTT.

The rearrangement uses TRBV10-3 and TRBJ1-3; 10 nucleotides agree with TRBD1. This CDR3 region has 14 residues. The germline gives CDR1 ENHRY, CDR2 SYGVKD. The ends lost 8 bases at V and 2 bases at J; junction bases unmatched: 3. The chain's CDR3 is CAILGQGTGNTIYF. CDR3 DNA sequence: TGTGCCATCCTGGGACAGGGGACTGGAAACACCATATATTTT.

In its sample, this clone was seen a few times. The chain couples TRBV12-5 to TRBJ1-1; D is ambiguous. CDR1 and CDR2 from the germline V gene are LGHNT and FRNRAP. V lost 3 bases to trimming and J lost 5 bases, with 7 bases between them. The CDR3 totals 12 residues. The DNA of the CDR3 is TGTGCTAGTGGTTTCTTTCTAACTGAAGCTTTCTTT. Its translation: CASGFFLTEAFF.

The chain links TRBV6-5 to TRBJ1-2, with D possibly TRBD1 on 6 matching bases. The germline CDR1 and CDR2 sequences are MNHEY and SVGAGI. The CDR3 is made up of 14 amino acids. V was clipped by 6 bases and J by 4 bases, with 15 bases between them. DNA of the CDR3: TGTGCCAGCAGCCGCGACAGGCGCCTCTATGGCTACACCTTC. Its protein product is CASSRDRRLYGYTF.

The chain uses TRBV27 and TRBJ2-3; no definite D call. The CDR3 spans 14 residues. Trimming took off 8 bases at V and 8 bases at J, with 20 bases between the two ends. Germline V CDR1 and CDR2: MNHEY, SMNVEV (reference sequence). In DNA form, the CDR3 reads TGTGCCAGCTCCCCACCCCCCGACTCGGGTACGCAGTATTTT. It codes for CASSPPPDSGTQYF.

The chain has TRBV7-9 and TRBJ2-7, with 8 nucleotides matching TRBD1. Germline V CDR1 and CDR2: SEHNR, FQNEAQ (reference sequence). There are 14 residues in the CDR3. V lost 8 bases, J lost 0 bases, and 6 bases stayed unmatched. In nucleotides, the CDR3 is TGTGCCAGCTTAAGACAGGGGAGCTCCTACGAGCAGTACTTC. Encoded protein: CASLRQGSSYEQYF.

As DNA, the CDR3 is TGTGCCAGCAGCTTCGGACAGGGCGATGAGCAGTTCTTC. It specifies CASSFGQGDEQFF. The chain is built from TRBV7-7 and TRBJ2-1, with 8 bases aligning to TRBD1. Unmatched junction bases numbered 3, after V lost 3 bases and J lost 8 bases. The CDR3 loop spans 13 amino acids. CDR1 is SSHAT, CDR2 FNYEAQ, per germline (reference sequence).

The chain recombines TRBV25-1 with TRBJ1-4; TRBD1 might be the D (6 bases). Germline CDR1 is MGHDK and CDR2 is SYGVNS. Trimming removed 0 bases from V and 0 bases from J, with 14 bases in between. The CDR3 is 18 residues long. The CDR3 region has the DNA TGTGCCAGCAGTGAATATGAGGGCGGGGGCGCAACTAATGAAAAACTGTTTTTT. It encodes CASSEYEGGGATNEKLFF.

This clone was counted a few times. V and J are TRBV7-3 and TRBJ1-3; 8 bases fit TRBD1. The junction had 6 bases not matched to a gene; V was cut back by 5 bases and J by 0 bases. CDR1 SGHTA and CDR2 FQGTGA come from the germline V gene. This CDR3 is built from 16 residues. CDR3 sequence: CASSPQGGDSGNTIYF. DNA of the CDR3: TGTGCCAGCAGCCCACAGGGGGGCGACTCTGGAAACACCATATATTTT.

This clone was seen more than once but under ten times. The CDR3, as DNA: TGCAGCGTTGAAGAGGCCGGGGTAGGCGGCTACACCTTC. Protein product: CSVEEAGVGGYTF. The chain uses TRBV29-1 and TRBJ1-2; D remains ambiguous. CDR3 length: 13 residues. Germline V lookup: CDR1 SQVTM, CDR2 ANQGSEA. V shed 0 bases and J shed 8 bases, with 13 bases lying between them.

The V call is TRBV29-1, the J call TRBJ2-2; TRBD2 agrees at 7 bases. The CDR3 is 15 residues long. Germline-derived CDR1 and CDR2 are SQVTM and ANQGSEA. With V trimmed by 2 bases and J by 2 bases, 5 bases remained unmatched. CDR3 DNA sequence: TGCAGCGTTGAACTCGCGGGGGATAACACCGGGGAGCTGTTTTTT. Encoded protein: CSVELAGDNTGELFF.

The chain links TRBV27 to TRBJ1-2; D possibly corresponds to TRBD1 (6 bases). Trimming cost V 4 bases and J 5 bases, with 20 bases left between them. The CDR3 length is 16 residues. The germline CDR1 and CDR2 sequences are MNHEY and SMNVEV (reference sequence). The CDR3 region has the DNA TGTGCCAGCAGTTCTACCGGGACACCGGACGAATATGGCTACACCTTC. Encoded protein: CASSSTGTPDEYGYTF.

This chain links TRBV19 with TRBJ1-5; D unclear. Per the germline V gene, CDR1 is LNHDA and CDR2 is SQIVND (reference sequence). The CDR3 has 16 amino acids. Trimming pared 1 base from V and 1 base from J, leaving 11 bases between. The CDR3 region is CASSIGVGGSNQPQHF. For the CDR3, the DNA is TGTGCCAGTAGTATAGGGGTCGGAGGGAGCAATCAGCCCCAGCATTTT.